This record looks at one T cell receptor (beta chain) sequence and its context. This clone was seen once. Its antigen is currently not known. No much larger clone exists at a distance of one base, and base qualities are not known. V is shortened by 2 bases, J by 4 bases, and the region joining them spans 16 bases. Per the germline V gene (reference sequence), SGHNT is the CDR1 and YYREEE is the CDR2. Counted from cysteine to phenylalanine, this CDR3 has 16 amino acids. Left in the record is the CDR3 DNA by itself, 48 bases read in frame from the first base. The data were taken from a study of OX40 agonist ivuxolimab in advanced cancers. Regarding the research as a whole: Ivuxolimab was an agonistic, fully human IgG2 monoclonal antibody directed against OX40 (CD134), a costimulatory receptor. Intravenous ivuxolimab was administered to patients every 2 weeks at six dose levels: 0.01, 0.1, 0.3, 1.5, 3 and 10 mg/kg. Of the roughly 52 dose-escalation patients, hepatocellular carcinoma was present in about 20, melanoma in around 15, renal cell carcinoma in 9 and head and neck cancer in 9. In the dose-escalation cohort, approximately 82% of patients were male, and the mean age was approximately 60 years, with a range of roughly 23 to 85. Prior anti-PD-1, anti-PD-L1 or anti-CTLA-4 therapy was permitted, and checkpoint inhibitors had been received by around 40% of dose-escalation patients. Three dose-escalation patients achieved partial responses, one with hepatocellular carcinoma and two with cutaneous melanoma. The point of sequencing TCRbeta in the periphery was to test whether ivuxolimab changed TCR sequence diversity and drove clonal T-cell expansion. The paper reports the monotherapy dose-escalation portion (N = 52 patients) of the phase I ivuxolimab trial. Results and caveats for the whole study, not just this receptor: At doses of 0.1 to 3.0 mg/kg, clonal expansion of both CD4+ and CD8+ blood T cells was observed from baseline to week 6. Low levels of normalized T-cell clonal expansion were also seen in some patients who did not respond. In partial responders in the 0.1-3.0 mg/kg groups, normalized peripheral clonal expansion was found to be among the lowest, especially among CD8+ T cells. After ivuxolimab, CD8+ T cells had more expanded clones than CD4+ T cells on average. The antigen specificity of the peripheral T cells that underwent clonal expansion was not determined.

For sequencing of the TCRbeta CDR3 region, genomic DNA was extracted from the sorted cells. The immunoSEQ Assay was used for sequencing of TCRbeta CDR3 regions. In TCRdb, the immuneACCESS table is reduced to in-frame sequences with V and J assigned. These tables do not hold every clone; where another copy was compared, an unresolved V gene accounts for under half, and the others remain unexplained. The sample table lists more than 30,000 clones, around nine tenths of them with a count of one. The ten most abundant clones make up 8.5% to 9.5% of the sample. Patients with autoimmune disease history or receiving systemic immunosuppression were excluded from the trial. Peripheral blood for TCR sequencing was collected from all dose cohorts at baseline, on cycle 4 day 1, and on cycle 7 day 1. The samples were taken from a phase I, first-in-human, multicenter, open-label dose-escalation trial of ivuxolimab. Adults with locally advanced or metastatic head and neck squamous cell, hepatocellular, melanoma or renal cell carcinoma were enrolled in the trial. Before TCR sequencing, CD4+ T cells and CD8+ T cells from peripheral blood were sorted into separate populations.

The clonotype was recovered from an adult with an advanced solid tumor such as melanoma, head and neck, liver or kidney cancer. The sequenced sample was CD4+ or CD8+ T cells sorted from blood, obtained in a trial of the OX40 agonist ivuxolimab. Recombination joined TRBV5-4 with TRBJ2-1; the D match is possibly TRBD1 or TRBD2, with 6 bases aligned in each. At the DNA level, the sequence is TGTGCCAGCAGCTTTAGGGGGACTTTGACATACAATGAGCAGTTCTTC. Its protein is CASSFRGTLTYNEQFF.